This T cell receptor (beta chain) was sequenced during a study of blood T cell repertoires in COVID-19. Study in general: PBMCs, B-cell-depleted T cells, or T cells provided the cDNA or gDNA that made up the material.

Clones were read by immunoSEQ multiplex PCR, and TCRdb kept only the in-frame ones, dropping some. The profile shows approximately 300,000 clones, roughly 90% of them singletons. Participant age was about 18 to 100 years, and participants resided in fewer than 30 US areas. A PCR-confirmed or clinician-diagnosed COVID-19 case had contacted exposed participants within 2 weeks of entry. CDR1 is LNHDA, CDR2 SQIVND, per germline (reference sequence). This CDR3 is built from 14 residues. V lost 4 bases to trimming and J lost 2 bases; unmatched junction nucleotides: 5. The genes are TRBV19 and TRBJ2-7; 7 positions match TRBD1. This TCR was sampled from a woman aged 25 to 39 who had been exposed to COVID-19. Sequenced sample: PBMCs or T cells enriched from blood (not recorded which). Here the CDR3 reads CASSTRQGPYEQYF. CDR3 DNA sequence: TGTGCCAGTAGTACGAGACAGGGTCCCTACGAGCAGTACTTC.